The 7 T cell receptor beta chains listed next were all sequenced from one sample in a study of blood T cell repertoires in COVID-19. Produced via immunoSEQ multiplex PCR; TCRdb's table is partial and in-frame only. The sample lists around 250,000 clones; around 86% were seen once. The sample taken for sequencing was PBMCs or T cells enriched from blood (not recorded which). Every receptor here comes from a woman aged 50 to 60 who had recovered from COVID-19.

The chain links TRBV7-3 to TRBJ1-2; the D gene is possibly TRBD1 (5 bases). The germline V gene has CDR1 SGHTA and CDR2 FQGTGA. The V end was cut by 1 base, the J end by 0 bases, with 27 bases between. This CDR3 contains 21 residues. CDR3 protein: CASSLNVWGRSPQPTNYGYTF. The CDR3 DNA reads TGTGCCAGCAGCTTAAATGTGTGGGGCCGTTCCCCACAACCAACTAACTATGGCTACACCTTC.

The CDR3 loop reads CASSYRETQYF. CDR3 bases: TGTGCCAGCAGCTACCGGGAGACCCAGTACTTC. The chain carries TRBV3-1 (or the pseudogene TRBV3-2) and TRBJ2-5; no definite D call. The CDR3 consists of 11 residues. V lost 5 bases to trimming and J lost 5 bases, with 6 bases between them. CDR1 is LGHDT, CDR2 YNNKEL, per germline (reference sequence).

The CDR3 spells CASSRQDRDIGGYTF. The CDR3 bases are TGCGCCAGCAGCCGACAAGACAGGGATATTGGTGGCTACACCTTC. V usage is TRBV4-3 and J usage is TRBJ1-2; the match to TRBD1 covers 7 bases. In germline, CDR1 is LGHNA, CDR2 YSLEER. Unmatched junction bases numbered 12, after V lost 4 bases and J lost 7 bases. This CDR3 region has 15 residues.

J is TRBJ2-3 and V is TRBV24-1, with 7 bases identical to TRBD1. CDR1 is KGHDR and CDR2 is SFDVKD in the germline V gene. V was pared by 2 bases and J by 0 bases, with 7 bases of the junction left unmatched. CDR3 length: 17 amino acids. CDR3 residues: CATSDWGRGRSTDTQYF. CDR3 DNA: TGTGCCACCAGTGATTGGGGCAGGGGGAGAAGCACAGATACGCAGTATTTT.

The CDR3 nucleotides are TGTGCCAGCTCGATGGGGCAAGCTGAAGCTTTCTTT. Translation: CASSMGQAEAFF. The chain employs TRBV27 and TRBJ1-1; TRBD1 might be the D (5 bases). This CDR3 has 12 amino acids. V was shortened by 8 bases and J by 6 bases, with 13 bases between the two germline ends. CDR1 and CDR2 from the germline V gene are MNHEY and SMNVEV (reference sequence).

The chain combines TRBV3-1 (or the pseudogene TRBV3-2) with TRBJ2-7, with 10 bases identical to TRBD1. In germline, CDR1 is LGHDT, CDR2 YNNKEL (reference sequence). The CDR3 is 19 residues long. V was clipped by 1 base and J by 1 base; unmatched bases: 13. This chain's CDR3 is CASSQGGDWGTGESYEQYF. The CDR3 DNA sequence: TGTGCCAGCAGCCAAGGAGGAGATTGGGGGACAGGGGAATCCTACGAGCAGTACTTC.

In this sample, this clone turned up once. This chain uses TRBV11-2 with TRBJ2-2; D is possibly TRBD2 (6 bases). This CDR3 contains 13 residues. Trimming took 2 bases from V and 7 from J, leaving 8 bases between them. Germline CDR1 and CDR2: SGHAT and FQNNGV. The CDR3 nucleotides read TGTGCCAGCAGCTTATGGGGGGACGGGGAGCTGTTTTTT. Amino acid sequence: CASSLWGDGELFF.